The source of this T cell receptor (beta chain) is a study of CD8 T cells in ankylosing spondylitis. Study-wide findings and caveats: Blood from ankylosing spondylitis patients appeared to carry a characteristic roughly 8-variant TCR beta motif. CD8+ by phenotype, disease-linked clones were relatively rare in peripheral blood.

This clonotype has a handful of counts. No antigen is known for it. TCRdb re-derived calls from the 5' RACE reads in MiXCR, one entry per CDR3 protein. The profile shows about 540,000 distinct CDR3 sequences, roughly 13% of them singletons. The germline V gene encodes CDR1 LGHDT and CDR2 YNNKEL (reference sequence). Trimming took 1 base from V and 0 from J, leaving 13 bases between them. The CDR3 has 17 amino acids. The chain uses TRBV3-1 and TRBJ1-5; D unclear. Sequencing was carried out using blood, either unsorted or a sorted T cell fraction (not recorded which). The clonotype originates from a male donor with ankylosing spondylitis. The CDR3 DNA follows: TGTGCCAGCAGCCAAGCCAGAGGACCGGGTAGCAATCAGCCCCAGCATTTT. Translation gives CASSQARGPGSNQPQHF.